This T cell receptor (beta chain) was identified in a study of blood T cell repertoires in COVID-19. The assay was immunoSEQ multiplex PCR, and TCRdb's table has in-frame clones only and misses some. The sample has about 110,000 clones, less than 85% seen once; the top ten hold about 1.8%. V lost 7 bases and J lost 8, with 17 bases in between. Per germline, CDR1 MDHEN and CDR2 SYDVKM. CDR3 size: 13 residues. The specimen was peripheral blood. The sequence came from a woman between 40 and 55 years old with acute or convalescent COVID-19. The rearrangement joins TRBV28 to TRBJ1-2; D possibly corresponds to TRBD1 (5 bases). The CDR3 region has the DNA TGTGCCAGCAACCCCCGCAGGGTAGGAGGCTACACCTTC. It is translated as CASNPRRVGGYTF.